These 12 T cell receptor beta chains share one sample of origin, sequenced in a study of immune characterization of retroperitoneal liposarcoma. TCRdb re-called the PCR reads through MiXCR, storing one row per CDR3 protein. The sample contains under 20,000 distinct CDR3 sequences, 37% of which appear only once. The specimen sequenced was blood. The receptors come from a male donor with retroperitoneal liposarcoma.

The chain is built from TRBV11-3 and TRBJ2-7; 8 nucleotides align to TRBD1. The ends lost 5 bases at V and 3 bases at J; junction bases unmatched: 6. The CDR3 is 14 residues long. The germline V gene encodes CDR1 SGHNT and CDR2 YENEEA. CDR3 region: CASSLQGADYEQYF. In nucleotides, the CDR3 is TGTGCCAGCAGCCTCCAGGGGGCCGACTACGAGCAGTACTTC.

The chain joins TRBV12-3 or TRBV12-4 to TRBJ2-3, with 14 bases that match TRBD2. CDR3 length equals 21 residues. V trimming: 7 bases; J trimming: 1 base; junction bases outside the gene matches: 19. The CDR3 region has the DNA TGTGCCAGCATCCAAGGGGCTCCGGGACTAGCGGGAGAAGGTGGCACAGATACGCAGTATTTT. Translated, it gives CASIQGAPGLAGEGGTDTQYF.

Worth noting for this clonotype: An end of the junction does not agree with germline; a read error may underlie this. The genes are TRBV4-1 and TRBJ2-1; D assignment may be TRBD1 or TRBD2 (5 bases each). CDR3 length: 14 residues. Germline assignment: CDR1 MGHRA and CDR2 YSYEKL. CDR3 sequence reads: CASSQEYGSGTQFF. The DNA for the CDR3 is TGTGCCAGCAGCCAAGAATACGGATCCGGGACCCAGTTCTTC.

This clonotype was counted many times. The V gene is TRBV12-3 or TRBV12-4, the J gene TRBJ2-1, with 8 bases identical to TRBD2. V lost 7 bases and J lost 13; bases outside the gene matches: 18. This CDR3 comprises 15 residues. The CDR3 protein is CASTPSGGAVETQFF. In nucleotides, the CDR3 is TGTGCCAGCACCCCCTCCGGGGGGGCGGTAGAGACCCAGTTCTTC.

The genes are TRBV5-1 and TRBJ1-2; no reliable D call. The V gene's germline CDR1 is SGHRS and CDR2 YFSETQ. Trimming cost V 1 base and J 4 bases, with 11 bases left between them. This CDR3 comprises 14 residues. The CDR3 nucleotides read TGCGCCAGCAGCTTGCAGGATACGGTCTATGGCTACACCTTC. Its protein is CASSLQDTVYGYTF.

This clonotype has a count of ten or more. The V gene is TRBV12-3 or TRBV12-4, the J gene TRBJ2-1, with 9 bases aligning to TRBD2. With 6 bases clipped from V and 1 base from J, the junction kept 10 bases outside the gene matches. The CDR3 sequence is 17 residues long. The CDR3 here is CASRSPFGLASYNEQFF. The CDR3, as DNA: TGTGCCAGCAGATCCCCCTTCGGACTAGCGTCCTACAATGAGCAGTTCTTC.

This clonotype was detected ten times or more. The chain is built from TRBV7-2 and TRBJ2-3; 10 bases are a match to TRBD2. The CDR3 loop spans 15 amino acids. CDR1 is SGHTA and CDR2 is FQGNSA in the germline V gene. Trimming removed 1 base from V and 5 bases from J; junction bases left unmatched: 3. CDR3 sequence reads: CASSLELAGKDTQYF. The DNA of the CDR3 is TGTGCCAGCAGCTTAGAACTAGCGGGAAAAGATACGCAGTATTTT. The whole variable domain, filled in from reference TRBV7-2 and TRBJ2-3, reads GAGVSQSPSNKVTEKGKDVELRCDPISGHTALYWYRQSLGQGLEFLIYFQGNSAPDKSGLPSDRFSAERTGGSVSTLTIQRTQQEDSAVYLCASSLELAGKDTQYFGPGTRLTVL.

The gene calls are TRBV27 and TRBJ2-3, with TRBD1 identical over 11 bases. The CDR3 covers 13 residues. CDR1 is MNHEY, CDR2 SMNVEV, per germline (reference sequence). J gave up 5 bases and V 6 bases, and 1 base lay outside the gene matches. CDR3 loop: CASRDRGRDTQYF. The CDR3, as DNA: TGTGCCAGCAGGGACAGGGGGCGAGATACGCAGTATTTT.

This clonotype was seen many times. This chain connects TRBV11-2 to TRBJ2-1; D gene unclear. CDR1 and CDR2 (germline): SGHAT, FQNNGV. The CDR3 covers 16 residues. V was trimmed by 5 bases and J by 0 bases, leaving 14 bases between them. Written as DNA, the CDR3 is TGTGCCAGCAGCCCCTTCCCACTGTGCTCCTACAATGAGCAGTTCTTC. Translated, it gives CASSPFPLCSYNEQFF.

Here the CDR3 reads CASSSGLVLETQYF. CDR3 DNA sequence: TGTGCCAGCAGCTCGGGACTAGTCTTAGAGACCCAGTACTTC. The genes are TRBV7-8 and TRBJ2-1, with 8 bases lining up with TRBD2. The DNA end lines up better with TRBJ2-5; the J call may be wrong. Germline-derived CDR1 and CDR2 are SGHVS and FQNEAQ. The CDR3 is 14 amino acids.

This clonotype was counted between two and nine times. CDR3 bases: TGTGCCAGCAGAATAGCGGGAGGGCCGGTCACAGATACGCAGTATTTT. Encoded protein: CASRIAGGPVTDTQYF. The V and J genes are TRBV12-3 or TRBV12-4 and TRBJ2-3; TRBD2 aligns across 11 bases. V shed 6 bases and J 2 bases; nucleotides not matched to a gene: 7. The CDR3 loop spans 16 amino acids.

The CDR3, as DNA: TGCGCCAGCAGCCAAGAAGGGACACTAGCGGGAGAGACCCAGTACTTC. Translated: CASSQEGTLAGETQYF. The V and J genes are TRBV4-1 and TRBJ2-7, with 9 bases identical to TRBD2. TRBJ2-5 explains the end of the DNA better; the J call may be wrong. The CDR3 spans 16 residues. Germline assignment: CDR1 MGHRA and CDR2 YSYEKL.